This TCR beta chain was sequenced during a study of blood T cell repertoires in COVID-19. Study-wide background: The samples span acute and convalescent COVID-19 from the United States, Italy and Spain. PBMCs, B-cell-depleted T cells, or T cells were the source of the cDNA or gDNA that made up the material.

Clones were read by immunoSEQ multiplex PCR, and TCRdb kept only the in-frame ones, dropping some. Here the sample spans about 160,000 clones, roughly 93% being singletons. The length of the CDR3 is 14 residues. Germline V gene lookup returns CDR1 GTSNPN and CDR2 SVGIG (reference sequence). V was trimmed by 3 bases and J by 2 bases, leaving 13 bases between them. J is TRBJ1-1 and V is TRBV30; a weak D match, TRBD1 (5 bases). Sequencing input: peripheral blood. The sequence derives from a man aged 18-30 years with acute or convalescent COVID-19. CDR3 coding DNA: TGTGCCTGGAGGAGAGACACAGGCAACACTGAAGCTTTCTTT. It encodes CAWRRDTGNTEAFF.